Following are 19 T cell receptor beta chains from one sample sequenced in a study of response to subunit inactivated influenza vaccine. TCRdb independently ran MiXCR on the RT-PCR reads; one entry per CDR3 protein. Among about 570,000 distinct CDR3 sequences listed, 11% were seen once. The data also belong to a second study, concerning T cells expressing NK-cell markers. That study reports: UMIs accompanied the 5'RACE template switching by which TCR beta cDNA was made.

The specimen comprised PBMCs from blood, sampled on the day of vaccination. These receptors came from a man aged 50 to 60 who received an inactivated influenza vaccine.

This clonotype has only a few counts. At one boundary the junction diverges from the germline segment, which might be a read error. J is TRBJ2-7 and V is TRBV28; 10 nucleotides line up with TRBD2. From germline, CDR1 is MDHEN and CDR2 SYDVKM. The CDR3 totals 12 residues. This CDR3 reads CASSLISGGPSF. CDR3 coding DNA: TGTGCCAGCAGTTTAATTAGCGGGGGGCCTTCCTTC.

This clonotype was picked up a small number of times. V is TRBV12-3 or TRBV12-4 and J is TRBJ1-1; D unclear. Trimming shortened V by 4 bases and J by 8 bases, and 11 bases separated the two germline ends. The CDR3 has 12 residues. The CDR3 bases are TGTGCCAGCAGTTGGTCAGGACGGGAAGCTTTCTTT. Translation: CASSWSGREAFF.

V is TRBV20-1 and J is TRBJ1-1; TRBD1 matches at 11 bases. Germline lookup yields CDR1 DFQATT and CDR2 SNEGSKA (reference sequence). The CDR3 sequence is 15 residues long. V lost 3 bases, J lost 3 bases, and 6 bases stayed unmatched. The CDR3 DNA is TGCAGTGCTAGGGGACAGGGGGTCGGGTACACTGAAGCTTTCTTT. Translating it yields CSARGQGVGYTEAFF.

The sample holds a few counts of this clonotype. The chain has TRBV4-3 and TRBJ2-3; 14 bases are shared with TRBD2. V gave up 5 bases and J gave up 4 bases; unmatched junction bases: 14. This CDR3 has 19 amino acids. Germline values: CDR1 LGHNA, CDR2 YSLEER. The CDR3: CASSKRLAGGPGSADTQYF. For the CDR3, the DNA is TGCGCCAGCAGCAAAAGACTAGCGGGAGGGCCGGGATCGGCAGATACGCAGTATTTT.

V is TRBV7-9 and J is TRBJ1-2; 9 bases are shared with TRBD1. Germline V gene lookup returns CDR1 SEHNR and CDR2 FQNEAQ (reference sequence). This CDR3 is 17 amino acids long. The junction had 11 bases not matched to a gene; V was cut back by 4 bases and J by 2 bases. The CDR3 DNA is TGTGCCAGCAGCTCGACCCCGGGACAGGGCCCGAACTATGGCTACACCTTC. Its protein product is CASSSTPGQGPNYGYTF.

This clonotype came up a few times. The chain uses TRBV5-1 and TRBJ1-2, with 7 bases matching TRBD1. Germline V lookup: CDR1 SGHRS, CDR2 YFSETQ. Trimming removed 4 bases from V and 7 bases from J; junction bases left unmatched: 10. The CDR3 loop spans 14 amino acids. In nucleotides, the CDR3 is TGCGCCAGCAGCCGTTCTGACAGGGCGAGTGGCTACACCTTC. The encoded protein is CASSRSDRASGYTF. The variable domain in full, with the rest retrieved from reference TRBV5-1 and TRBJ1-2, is KAGVTQTPRYLIKTRGQQVTLSCSPISGHRSVSWYQQTPGQGLQFLFEYFSETQRNKGNFPGRFSGRQFSNSRSEMNVSTLELGDSALYLCASSRSDRASGYTFGSGTRLTVV.

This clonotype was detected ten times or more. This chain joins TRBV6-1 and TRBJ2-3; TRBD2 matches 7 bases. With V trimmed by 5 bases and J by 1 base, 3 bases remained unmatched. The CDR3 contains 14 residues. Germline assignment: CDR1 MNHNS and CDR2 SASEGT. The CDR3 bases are TGTGCCAGCAGTCCGGCGGGGGGCACAGATACGCAGTATTTT. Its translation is CASSPAGGTDTQYF.

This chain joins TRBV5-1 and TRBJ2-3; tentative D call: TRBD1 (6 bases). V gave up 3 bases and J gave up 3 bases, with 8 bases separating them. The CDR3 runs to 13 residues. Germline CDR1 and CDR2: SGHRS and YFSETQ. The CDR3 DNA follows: TGCGCCAGCAGCTACAGGGTAACAGATACGCAGTATTTT. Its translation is CASSYRVTDTQYF.

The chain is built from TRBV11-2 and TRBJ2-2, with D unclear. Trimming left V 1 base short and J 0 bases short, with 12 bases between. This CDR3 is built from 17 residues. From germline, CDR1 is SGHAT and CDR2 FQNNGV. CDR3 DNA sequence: TGTGCCAGCAGCTTAGGTTTTCGGGTCGCGAACACCGGGGAGCTGTTTTTT. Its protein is CASSLGFRVANTGELFF.

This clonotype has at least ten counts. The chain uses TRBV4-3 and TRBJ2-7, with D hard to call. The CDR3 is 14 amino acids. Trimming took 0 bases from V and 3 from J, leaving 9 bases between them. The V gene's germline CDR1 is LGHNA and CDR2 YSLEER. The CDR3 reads CASSQDVSYYEQYF. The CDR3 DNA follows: TGCGCCAGCAGCCAAGATGTAAGCTACTACGAGCAGTACTTC.

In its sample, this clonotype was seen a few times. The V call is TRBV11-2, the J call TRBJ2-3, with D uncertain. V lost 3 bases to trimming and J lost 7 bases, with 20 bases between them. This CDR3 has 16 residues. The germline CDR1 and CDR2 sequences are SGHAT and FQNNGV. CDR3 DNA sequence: TGTGCCAGCAGCTTCATGACTCATCCAGCGTTATATACGCAGTATTTT. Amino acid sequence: CASSFMTHPALYTQYF.

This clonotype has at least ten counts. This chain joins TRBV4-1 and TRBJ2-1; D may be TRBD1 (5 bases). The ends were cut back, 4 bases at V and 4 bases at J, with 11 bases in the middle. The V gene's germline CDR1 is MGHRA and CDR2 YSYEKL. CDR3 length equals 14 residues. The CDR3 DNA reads TGCGCCAGCAGCCTCTCATCAGGGTACAATGAGCAGTTCTTC. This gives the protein CASSLSSGYNEQFF.

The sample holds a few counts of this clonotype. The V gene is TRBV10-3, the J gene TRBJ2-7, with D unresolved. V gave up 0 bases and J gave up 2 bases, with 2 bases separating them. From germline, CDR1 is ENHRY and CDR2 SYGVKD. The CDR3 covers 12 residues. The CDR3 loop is CAISESAYEQYF. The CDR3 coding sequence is TGTGCCATCAGTGAGTCAGCCTACGAGCAGTACTTC.

The CDR3 loop reads CASSGDPRELFF. The CDR3, as DNA: TGTGCCAGCAGCGGGGACCCCCGGGAGCTGTTTTTT. The rearrangement joins TRBV5-6 to TRBJ2-2; perhaps D is TRBD1 or TRBD2 (5 bases each). The V end was cut by 4 bases, the J end by 9 bases, with 10 bases between. The CDR3 is made up of 12 amino acids. Germline CDR1 reads SGHDT; CDR2 reads YYEEEE.

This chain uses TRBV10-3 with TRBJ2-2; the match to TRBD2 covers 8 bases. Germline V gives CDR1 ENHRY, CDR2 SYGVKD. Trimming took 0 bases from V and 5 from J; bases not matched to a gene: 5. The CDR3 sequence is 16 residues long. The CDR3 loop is CAISESKSGGTGELFF. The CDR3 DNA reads TGTGCCATCAGTGAGTCGAAGAGCGGGGGAACCGGGGAGCTGTTTTTT.

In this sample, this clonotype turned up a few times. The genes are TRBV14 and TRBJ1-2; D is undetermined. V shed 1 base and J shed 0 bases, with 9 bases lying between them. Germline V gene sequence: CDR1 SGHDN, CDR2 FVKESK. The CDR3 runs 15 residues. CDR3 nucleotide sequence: TGTGCCAGCAGCCAAGTTTACGGAGCTAACTATGGCTACACCTTC. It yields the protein CASSQVYGANYGYTF.

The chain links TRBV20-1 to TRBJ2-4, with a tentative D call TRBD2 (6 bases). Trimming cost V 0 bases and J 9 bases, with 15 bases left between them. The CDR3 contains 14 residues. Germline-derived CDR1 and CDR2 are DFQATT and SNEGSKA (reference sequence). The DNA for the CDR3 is TGCAGTGCTAGAGACTGGGCGGTGGGGGGCATTCAGTACTTC. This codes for CSARDWAVGGIQYF.

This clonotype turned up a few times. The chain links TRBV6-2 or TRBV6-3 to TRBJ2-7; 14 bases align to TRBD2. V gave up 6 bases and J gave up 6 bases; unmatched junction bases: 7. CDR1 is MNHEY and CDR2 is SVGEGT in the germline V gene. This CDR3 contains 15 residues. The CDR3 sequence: CASRGLAGVSSEQYF. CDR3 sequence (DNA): TGTGCCAGCAGGGGACTAGCGGGAGTATCGAGCGAGCAGTACTTC.

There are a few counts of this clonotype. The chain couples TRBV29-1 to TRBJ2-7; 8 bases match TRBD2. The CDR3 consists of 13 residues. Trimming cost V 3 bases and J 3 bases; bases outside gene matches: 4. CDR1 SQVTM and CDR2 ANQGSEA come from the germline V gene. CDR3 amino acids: CSVELAGRYEQYF. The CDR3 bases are TGCAGCGTTGAGTTAGCGGGGCGCTACGAGCAGTACTTC.